Described below is a single TCR beta chain sequence and its context. Its antigen is not known. This specimen comes from a study of resident and recirculating memory T cells in vitiligo. Background on the study: The samples were homogenized without cell sorting before genomic DNA extraction. Study conclusions and caveats: Sequences differed between biopsy sites and patients, suggesting private specificity.

Stable patients also lacked confetti depigmentation, a sign of active vitiligo. No vitiligo treatment was given during the prior three months. The table came from immunoSEQ multiplex PCR; TCRdb's copy has only in-frame clones and leaves some out. Here the sample spans roughly 76,000 clones, approximately 89% being singletons. V lost 5 bases and J lost 1; bases outside the gene matches: 9. Germline CDR1 SGHVS, CDR2 FQNEAQ. The CDR3 has 17 amino acids. This chain joins TRBV7-8 and TRBJ2-1; 9 bases agree with TRBD2. Sequencing was done on a sample of blood. This clonotype was sampled from a male donor with vitiligo. CDR3 in DNA: TGTGCCAGCAGCCTGGCGGGGGGGCCTTTTTCCTACAATGAGCAGTTCTTC. The encoded protein is CASSLAGGPFSYNEQFF.